This T cell receptor beta chain was identified during a study of blood T cells in healthy people across ages. The draw of peripheral blood yielded around 9.6 milliliters from each donor. Alongside a J-beta primer mix, a sample-barcoded 5' primer served in a second PCR lasting about 6 to 12 cycles. No fewer than 3 million CDR3-containing paired-end reads came from each sample. One entry per CDR3 protein results from TCRdb running MiXCR on the 5' RACE reads. The sample holds about 830,000 distinct CDR3 sequences, around two thirds seen once. Turning to this clonotype: Its specificity is unknown.

Whole-study findings and limits: Across samples, TCR beta diversity tracked strongly with naive T cell percentage. Unknown donor CMV status possibly confounded expanded clonotype changes.

This TCR was recovered from a young man in good health. Sequencing input: blood.

The DNA of the CDR3 is TGCGCCAGCAGCTTGAACTTGGGCACTGAAGCTTTCTTT. It is translated as CASSLNLGTEAFF. V and J are TRBV5-1 and TRBJ1-1; D is ambiguous. CDR3 size: 13 residues. The germline CDR1 and CDR2 sequences are SGHRS and YFSETQ. V dropped 1 base and J dropped 4 bases, with 8 bases sitting between them.